Following are 25 T cell receptor beta chains from one sample sequenced in a study of shared clonotypes between healthy human individuals. Sequenced by immunoSEQ multiplex PCR; TCRdb stores in-frame clones only, minus some. The sample has roughly 1,100,000 clones; roughly 70% are singletons. The sequenced material came from memory CD4+ T cells sorted from blood. Described subset: CD45RA-negative fraction. These receptors originate from a man aged 18 to 29 in good health.

This chain uses TRBV2 with TRBJ1-4, with TRBD1 identical over 7 bases. J was trimmed by 7 bases and V by 9 bases; bases with no gene match: 8. The germline gives CDR1 SNHLY, CDR2 FYNNEI. CDR3 length equals 13 residues. CDR3 sequence: CASNQGVVEKLFF. DNA of the CDR3: TGTGCCAGTAATCAGGGGGTTGTTGAAAAACTGTTTTTT.

This sequence joins TRBV28 and TRBJ2-3; TRBD2 aligns across 11 bases. The germline gives CDR1 MDHEN, CDR2 SYDVKM. J gave up 3 bases and V 5 bases, and 7 bases lay outside the gene matches. The CDR3 sequence is 16 residues long. The CDR3 DNA sequence: TGTGCCAGCAGTCCTCCGGGACTAGCGGCAACAGATACGCAGTATTTT. Residues: CASSPPGLAATDTQYF. The variable domain in full, with the rest retrieved from reference TRBV28 and TRBJ2-3, is DVKVTQSSRYLVKRTGEKVFLECVQDMDHENMFWYRQDPGLGLRLIYFSYDVKMKEKGDIPEGYSVSREKKERFSLILESASTNQTSMYLCASSPPGLAATDTQYFGPGTRLTVL.

In its sample, this clone was seen many times. In the same sample, other DNA sequences code for this CDR3. This sequence joins TRBV5-1 and TRBJ1-4; 8 bases match TRBD1. The ends lost 0 bases at V and 3 bases at J; junction bases unmatched: 1. This CDR3 has 15 amino acids. From germline, CDR1 is SGHRS and CDR2 YFSETQ. CDR3: CASSLAGGPNEKLFF. The CDR3 nucleotides are TGCGCCAGCAGCTTGGCAGGGGGCCCTAATGAAAAACTGTTTTTT.

V usage is TRBV27 and J usage is TRBJ2-1, with 13 bases identical to TRBD2. J gave up 6 bases and V 5 bases, and 4 bases lay outside the gene matches. This CDR3 spans 15 amino acids. CDR1 is MNHEY, CDR2 SMNVEV, per germline (reference sequence). CDR3: CASSRRTSGGNEQFF. DNA for the CDR3: TGTGCCAGCAGTAGACGGACTAGCGGGGGCAATGAGCAGTTCTTC.

The gene calls are TRBV18 and TRBJ1-1, with 7 bases fitting TRBD1. Germline CDR1 and CDR2: KGHSH and LQKENI. The CDR3 is made up of 15 amino acids. J lost 4 bases, V lost 2 bases, and 7 bases had no gene match. CDR3 amino acids: CASSPSEGARTEAFF. As DNA, the CDR3 is TGTGCCAGCTCACCAAGTGAGGGGGCCCGCACTGAAGCTTTCTTT. Using reference TRBV18 and TRBJ1-1 for the parts outside the CDR3, the full variable domain is NAGVMQNPRHLVRRRGQEARLRCSPMKGHSHVYWYRQLPEEGLKFMVYLQKENIIDESGMPKERFSAEFPKEGPSILRIQQVVRGDSAAYFCASSPSEGARTEAFFGQGTRLTVV.

This clone was detected only a few times. V usage is TRBV11-2 and J usage is TRBJ2-3; D unclear. The V end was cut by 4 bases, the J end by 7 bases, with 9 bases between. CDR1 is SGHAT, CDR2 FQNNGV, per germline. This CDR3 comprises 12 residues. The chain's CDR3 is CASSYEANTQYF. The DNA of the CDR3 is TGTGCCAGCAGCTACGAAGCGAATACGCAGTATTTT.

The V call is TRBV6-5, the J call TRBJ1-1; TRBD1 matches at 7 bases. This CDR3 region has 13 residues. V trimming: 7 bases; J trimming: 8 bases; junction bases outside the gene matches: 10. Germline V gene lookup returns CDR1 MNHEY and CDR2 SVGAGI. The CDR3 DNA is TGTGCCAGCACCCCTGGGGGGACAGAAGAAGCTTTCTTT. It translates to CASTPGGTEEAFF.

The chain recombines TRBV7-8 with TRBJ1-2; D not certain. V was shortened by 5 bases and J by 1 base, with 23 bases between the two germline ends. Germline CDR1 is SGHVS and CDR2 is FQNEAQ. The CDR3 covers 18 residues. CDR3 in amino acids: CASSPVIIWQEGNYGYTF. The CDR3 region has the DNA TGTGCCAGCAGCCCAGTGATCATCTGGCAGGAGGGTAACTATGGCTACACCTTC.

The rearrangement links TRBV12-5 to TRBJ2-3, with 7 bases fitting TRBD2. Trimming took 9 bases from V and 1 from J; bases not matched to a gene: 7. Germline CDR1 reads LGHNT; CDR2 reads FRNRAP. This CDR3 comprises 14 residues. The CDR3 DNA sequence: TGTGCTAGCCGGGGAGGGCCCGGCACAGATACGCAGTATTTT. Amino acid sequence: CASRGGPGTDTQYF.

The chain joins TRBV2 to TRBJ2-3, with 7 nucleotides matching TRBD2. After removal of 8 bases from V and 10 bases from J, the junction contained 15 bases not matched to a gene. This CDR3 region has 14 residues. Germline V gene data show CDR1 as SNHLY and CDR2 as FYNNEI. Written as DNA, the CDR3 is TGTGCCAGCCGGGTAAGGACTAGTGCCCAATCGCAGTATTTT. It is translated as CASRVRTSAQSQYF.

CDR3 sequence (DNA): TGTGCCAGCAGTAACCTGGGGGGACTTTCACCCCTCCACTTT. This sequence encodes CASSNLGGLSPLHF. V usage is TRBV2 and J usage is TRBJ1-6; TRBD1 is a possible D gene (5 bases). Per germline, CDR1 SNHLY and CDR2 FYNNEI. V was clipped by 5 bases and J by 9 bases, with 14 bases between them. This CDR3 comprises 14 residues.

The CDR3 DNA reads TGTGCCAGCAGGACTAGAGATGGGGGAGGGCCCTATCAGCCCCAGCATTTT. As protein: CASRTRDGGGPYQPQHF. J is TRBJ1-5 and V is TRBV2, with TRBD1 as a possible D gene (5 bases). The CDR3 has 17 amino acids. Per the germline V gene, CDR1 is SNHLY and CDR2 is FYNNEI. Trimming removed 6 bases at V and 5 bases at J, with 23 bases between. Drawing the rest from reference TRBV2 and TRBJ1-5, the complete variable domain is EPEVTQTPSHQVTQMGQEVILRCVPISNHLYFYWYRQILGQKVEFLVSFYNNEISEKSEIFDDQFSVERPDGSNFTLKIRSTKLEDSAMYFCASRTRDGGGPYQPQHFGDGTRLSIL.

V is TRBV6-6 and J is TRBJ2-5; no clear D gene. This CDR3 spans 15 amino acids. From germline, CDR1 is MNHNY and CDR2 SVGAGI (reference sequence). The ends were cut back, 10 bases at V and 4 bases at J, with 22 bases in the middle. The CDR3 protein is CATGYSGQLGETQYF. Here the CDR3 DNA reads TGTGCCACCGGGTATTCGGGCCAACTTGGAGAGACCCAGTACTTC.

The rearrangement links TRBV7-2 to TRBJ2-7; D perhaps matches TRBD2 (6 bases). Germline loops: CDR1 SGHTA, CDR2 FQGNSA. V lost 2 bases and J lost 2, with 16 bases in between. The CDR3 loop spans 16 amino acids. The CDR3 reads CASSLRGGASAYEQYF. The CDR3, as DNA: TGTGCCAGCAGCTTAAGGGGCGGGGCATCTGCCTACGAGCAGTACTTC.

This chain connects TRBV15 to TRBJ1-1; D may be TRBD1 (5 bases). The ends were cut back, 5 bases at V and 6 bases at J, with 22 bases in the middle. CDR3 length equals 16 residues. Germline lookup yields CDR1 LNHNV and CDR2 YYDKDF (reference sequence). In DNA, the CDR3 is TGTGCCACCAGCGGGGAAACCAAGGGGTCGGGATCTGAAGCTTTCTTT. Residues: CATSGETKGSGSEAFF.

The chain links TRBV6-5 to TRBJ2-5, with 9 bases fitting TRBD2. Looked up from germline, CDR1 is MNHEY and CDR2 is SVGAGI. J was trimmed by 5 bases and V by 0 bases; bases with no gene match: 7. The CDR3 covers 16 residues. The CDR3 DNA follows: TGTGCCAGCAGTTACTCGGGCGGGGGGGGCCTGGAGACCCAGTACTTC. This codes for CASSYSGGGGLETQYF.

The rearrangement links TRBV5-1 to TRBJ2-3; possibly TRBD1 or TRBD2 for D (5 bases each). V lost 2 bases and J lost 1, with 8 bases in between. The CDR3 totals 14 residues. The germline gives CDR1 SGHRS, CDR2 YFSETQ. The CDR3 loop reads CASSFGAGTDTQYF. The CDR3 coding sequence is TGCGCCAGCAGCTTCGGGGCGGGCACAGATACGCAGTATTTT.

V is TRBV28 and J is TRBJ2-1, with D hard to call. The CDR3 has 13 amino acids. V lost 10 bases to trimming and J lost 8 bases, with 18 bases between them. CDR1 MDHEN and CDR2 SYDVKM come from the germline V gene. The CDR3 bases are TGTGCCACCCAGTTCAGTCTACTGTATGAGCAGTTCTTC. Its protein is CATQFSLLYEQFF. Looking up the rest from reference TRBV28 and TRBJ2-1 gives the full variable domain: DVKVTQSSRYLVKRTGEKVFLECVQDMDHENMFWYRQDPGLGLRLIYFSYDVKMKEKGDIPEGYSVSREKKERFSLILESASTNQTSMYLCATQFSLLYEQFFGPGTRLTVL.

The chain is built from TRBV27 and TRBJ1-6; D not certain. Germline CDR1 and CDR2: MNHEY and SMNVEV (reference sequence). CDR3 length: 14 amino acids. Trimming stripped 8 bases from V and 8 bases from J, with 16 bases between. CDR3 bases: TGTGCCAGCGGTCGGTACAATAGTGATTCACCCCTCCACTTT. It specifies CASGRYNSDSPLHF.

This clone has just a few counts. The chain employs TRBV2 and TRBJ2-7; D unclear. Germline CDR1 reads SNHLY; CDR2 reads FYNNEI. The CDR3 runs 14 residues. V lost 6 bases to trimming and J lost 6 bases, with 18 bases between them. Here the CDR3 reads CASSVDQLDSEQYF. In DNA, the CDR3 is TGTGCCAGCAGCGTCGACCAGCTAGACTCCGAGCAGTACTTC.

The rearrangement links TRBV5-1 to TRBJ2-2, with D perhaps matching TRBD2 (5 bases). The CDR3 sequence is 15 residues long. Germline values: CDR1 SGHRS, CDR2 YFSETQ. Trimming cost V 2 bases and J 4 bases, with 12 bases left between them. In DNA form, the CDR3 reads TGCGCCAGCAGCTTTCTGGACTCGGGCACCGGGGAGCTGTTTTTT. Translation gives CASSFLDSGTGELFF.

The rearrangement uses TRBV6-5 and TRBJ1-2; D gene unclear. Germline lookup yields CDR1 MNHEY and CDR2 SVGAGI. The CDR3 contains 14 residues. The ends were cut back, 0 bases at V and 8 bases at J, with 13 bases in the middle. The CDR3 region has the DNA TGTGCCAGCAGTTACTCGTCCGGTTCGGGCGGCTACACCTTC. Encoded protein: CASSYSSGSGGYTF.

CDR3 protein: CASSDPAGELFF. The CDR3 coding sequence is TGCGCCAGCAGTGATCCAGCCGGGGAGCTGTTTTTT. The chain links TRBV10-2 to TRBJ2-2; D unresolved. Germline V gene lookup returns CDR1 WSHSY and CDR2 SAAADI. The CDR3 is made up of 12 amino acids. V was clipped by 3 bases and J by 6 bases, with 5 bases between them.

The chain has TRBV9 and TRBJ2-7; 7 bases agree with TRBD2. The germline gives CDR1 SGDLS, CDR2 YYNGEE. CDR3 length equals 15 residues. V dropped 3 bases and J dropped 4; count of bases not matched to a gene: 10. CDR3 nucleotide sequence: TGTGCCAGCAGCGCGGATGGGGGGGTGCCGTACGAGCAGTACTTC. Encoded protein: CASSADGGVPYEQYF.

The J gene is TRBJ2-1, the V gene TRBV5-1; 7 bases agree with TRBD2. Germline values: CDR1 SGHRS, CDR2 YFSETQ. The J segment lost 1 base and the V segment lost 3 bases, leaving 4 bases of the junction unmatched. The CDR3 totals 15 residues. The CDR3 reads CASSSTSSSYNEQFF. In DNA form, the CDR3 reads TGCGCCAGCAGCTCGACTAGCTCTTCCTACAATGAGCAGTTCTTC.